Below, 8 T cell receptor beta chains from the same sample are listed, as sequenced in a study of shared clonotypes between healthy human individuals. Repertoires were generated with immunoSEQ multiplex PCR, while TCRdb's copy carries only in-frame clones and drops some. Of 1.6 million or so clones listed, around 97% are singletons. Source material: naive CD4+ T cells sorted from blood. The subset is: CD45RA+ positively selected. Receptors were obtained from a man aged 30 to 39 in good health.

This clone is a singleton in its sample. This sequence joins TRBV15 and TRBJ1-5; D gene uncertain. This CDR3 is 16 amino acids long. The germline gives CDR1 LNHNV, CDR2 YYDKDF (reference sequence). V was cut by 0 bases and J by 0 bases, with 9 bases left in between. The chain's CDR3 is CATSRDRPYSNQPQHF. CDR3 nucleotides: TGTGCCACCAGCAGAGACAGGCCATATAGCAATCAGCCCCAGCATTTT.

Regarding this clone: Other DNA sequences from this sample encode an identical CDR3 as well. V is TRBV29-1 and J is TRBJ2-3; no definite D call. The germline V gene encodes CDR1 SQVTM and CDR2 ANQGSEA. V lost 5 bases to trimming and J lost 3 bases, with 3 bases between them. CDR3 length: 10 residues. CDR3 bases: TGCAGCGTTAGGACAGATACGCAGTATTTT. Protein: CSVRTDTQYF.

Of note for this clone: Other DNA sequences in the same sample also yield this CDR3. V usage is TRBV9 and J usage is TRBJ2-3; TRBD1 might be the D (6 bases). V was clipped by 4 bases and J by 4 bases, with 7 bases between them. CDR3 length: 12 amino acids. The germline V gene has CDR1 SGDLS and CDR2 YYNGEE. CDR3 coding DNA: TGTGCCAGCAGCCCAGGGGCAGATACGCAGTATTTT. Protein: CASSPGADTQYF.

The CDR3 loop is CASSQGTGFGNTEAFF. CDR3 sequence (DNA): TGTGCCAGCAGCCAAGGTACAGGGTTTGGGAACACTGAAGCTTTCTTT. This chain connects TRBV4-2 to TRBJ1-1; D might be TRBD1 (6 bases). Germline CDR1 is LGHNA and CDR2 is YNFKEQ. V lost 1 base, J lost 1 base, and 13 bases lay in between. The CDR3 runs to 16 residues.

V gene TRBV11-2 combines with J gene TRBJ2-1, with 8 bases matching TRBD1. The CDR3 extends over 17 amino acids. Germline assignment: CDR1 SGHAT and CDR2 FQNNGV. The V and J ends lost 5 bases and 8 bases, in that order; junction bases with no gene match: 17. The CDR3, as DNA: TGTGCCAGCAGCCTCAGAATACCAGGACAGGGTTTAGATGAGCAGTTCTTC. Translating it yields CASSLRIPGQGLDEQFF.

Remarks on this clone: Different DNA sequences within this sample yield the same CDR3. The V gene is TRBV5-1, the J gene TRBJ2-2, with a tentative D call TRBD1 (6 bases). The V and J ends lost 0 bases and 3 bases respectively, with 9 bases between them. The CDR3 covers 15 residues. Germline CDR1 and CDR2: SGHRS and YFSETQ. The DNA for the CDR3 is TGCGCCAGCAGCTTGGAGGGGGTAGACACCGGGGAGCTGTTTTTT. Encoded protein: CASSLEGVDTGELFF.

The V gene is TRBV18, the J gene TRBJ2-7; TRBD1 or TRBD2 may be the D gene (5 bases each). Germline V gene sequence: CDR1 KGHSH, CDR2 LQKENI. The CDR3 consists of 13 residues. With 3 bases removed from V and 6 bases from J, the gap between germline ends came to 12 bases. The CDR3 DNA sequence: TGTGCCAGCTCACCCGGGACCTCTTCCGAGCAGTACTTC. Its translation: CASSPGTSSEQYF.

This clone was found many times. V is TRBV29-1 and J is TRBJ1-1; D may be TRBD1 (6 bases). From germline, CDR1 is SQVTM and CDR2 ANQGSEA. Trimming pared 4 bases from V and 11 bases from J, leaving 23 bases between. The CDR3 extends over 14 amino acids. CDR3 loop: CSVAQQGRALGAFF. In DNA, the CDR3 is TGCAGCGTTGCCCAACAGGGTAGGGCTTTAGGGGCTTTCTTT.